Listed below are T cell receptor beta chains from one sample, sequenced in a study of T cell responses to AZD1222 COVID-19 vaccine. The method was immunoSEQ multiplex PCR; TCRdb's version includes in-frame clones alone and lacks a portion of them. The table lists about 86,000 clones, approximately 78% of them singletons. This sample comprised peripheral blood, obtained on day 0 of AZD1222 vaccination. All receptors derive from an adult in good health. CDR3s include the opening cysteine and the closing phenylalanine or tryptophan. D genes are given only for firm matches. The size field is filled for only some rows; it gives once, few, many or a size class.

j_call clone_size v_call cdr3_length d_call cdr3_nt cdr3_aa
TRBJ2-5 NA TRBV18 13 NA TGTGCCAGCTCATCCAAGGGAGAGGAGACCCAGTACTTC CASSSKGEETQYF
TRBJ1-1 NA TRBV7-9 15 NA TGTGCCAGCAGCTTAGTTACAGCCTACAACACTGAAGCTTTCTTT CASSLVTAYNTEAFF
TRBJ2-7 few TRBV29-1 15 TRBD2 TGCAGCGTTCTACCCACCTGGACTAGCCGTTCCGAGCAGTACTTC CSVLPTWTSRSEQYF
TRBJ2-7 few TRBV28 14 NA TGTGCCAGCAGTTGGCCAGGGGGGAGCTACGAGCAGTACTTC CASSWPGGSYEQYF
TRBJ2-2 NA TRBV15 16 NA TGTGCCACCAGCGGACGGGGCGGATCGAACACCGGGGAGCTGTTTTTT CATSGRGGSNTGELFF
TRBJ2-5 NA TRBV19 16 NA TGTGCCAGTAACACTTGGCACTTAGGAGGGGAAGAGACCCAGTACTTC CASNTWHLGGEETQYF
TRBJ2-7 NA TRBV5-6 12 NA TGTGCCAGCAGCACGACCGCCTACGAGCAGTACTTC CASSTTAYEQYF
TRBJ1-6 NA TRBV5-6 15 NA TGTGCCAGCAGCTTGGCAGGAGTAGATAATTCACCCCTCCACTTT CASSLAGVDNSPLHF
TRBJ2-7 NA TRBV28 14 NA TGTGCCAGCCGGGACCGGGACGCCTCCTACGAGCAGTACTTC CASRDRDASYEQYF
TRBJ1-1 NA TRBV18 16 NA TGTGCCAGCTCAAGGGGGGTGGGGCGATTGAACACTGAAGCTTTCTTT CASSRGVGRLNTEAFF
TRBJ1-2 NA TRBV5-6 17 NA TGTGCCAGCAGCTTGGCCTTCAGGGATGATCCCGCTTATGGCTACACCTTC CASSLAFRDDPAYGYTF
TRBJ2-7 NA TRBV6-5 12 NA TGTGCCGCCCTATCGAGCTCCTACGAGCAGTACTTC CAALSSSYEQYF
TRBJ2-5 NA TRBV20-1 13 NA TGCAGTGCTAGTAGGGGAATCCAAGAGACCCAGTACTTC CSASRGIQETQYF
TRBJ1-4 NA TRBV6-6 14 NA TGTGCCAGCAGGAGGACAGCTCATAATGAAAAACTGTTTTTT CASRRTAHNEKLFF
TRBJ2-5 NA TRBV9 18 TRBD1 TGTGCCAGCAGCGGGGCCGACGGCCTTACAGGGGGCGGAGAGACCCAGTACTTC CASSGADGLTGGGETQYF
TRBJ1-1 once TRBV9 15 NA TGTGCCAGCAGCGCGAGGGGACATACGAACACTGAAGCTTTCTTT CASSARGHTNTEAFF
TRBJ2-2 NA TRBV10-3 17 TRBD2 TGTGCCATCAGGACTAGCGGGAGTACTACGAACACCGGGGAGCTGTTTTTT CAIRTSGSTTNTGELFF